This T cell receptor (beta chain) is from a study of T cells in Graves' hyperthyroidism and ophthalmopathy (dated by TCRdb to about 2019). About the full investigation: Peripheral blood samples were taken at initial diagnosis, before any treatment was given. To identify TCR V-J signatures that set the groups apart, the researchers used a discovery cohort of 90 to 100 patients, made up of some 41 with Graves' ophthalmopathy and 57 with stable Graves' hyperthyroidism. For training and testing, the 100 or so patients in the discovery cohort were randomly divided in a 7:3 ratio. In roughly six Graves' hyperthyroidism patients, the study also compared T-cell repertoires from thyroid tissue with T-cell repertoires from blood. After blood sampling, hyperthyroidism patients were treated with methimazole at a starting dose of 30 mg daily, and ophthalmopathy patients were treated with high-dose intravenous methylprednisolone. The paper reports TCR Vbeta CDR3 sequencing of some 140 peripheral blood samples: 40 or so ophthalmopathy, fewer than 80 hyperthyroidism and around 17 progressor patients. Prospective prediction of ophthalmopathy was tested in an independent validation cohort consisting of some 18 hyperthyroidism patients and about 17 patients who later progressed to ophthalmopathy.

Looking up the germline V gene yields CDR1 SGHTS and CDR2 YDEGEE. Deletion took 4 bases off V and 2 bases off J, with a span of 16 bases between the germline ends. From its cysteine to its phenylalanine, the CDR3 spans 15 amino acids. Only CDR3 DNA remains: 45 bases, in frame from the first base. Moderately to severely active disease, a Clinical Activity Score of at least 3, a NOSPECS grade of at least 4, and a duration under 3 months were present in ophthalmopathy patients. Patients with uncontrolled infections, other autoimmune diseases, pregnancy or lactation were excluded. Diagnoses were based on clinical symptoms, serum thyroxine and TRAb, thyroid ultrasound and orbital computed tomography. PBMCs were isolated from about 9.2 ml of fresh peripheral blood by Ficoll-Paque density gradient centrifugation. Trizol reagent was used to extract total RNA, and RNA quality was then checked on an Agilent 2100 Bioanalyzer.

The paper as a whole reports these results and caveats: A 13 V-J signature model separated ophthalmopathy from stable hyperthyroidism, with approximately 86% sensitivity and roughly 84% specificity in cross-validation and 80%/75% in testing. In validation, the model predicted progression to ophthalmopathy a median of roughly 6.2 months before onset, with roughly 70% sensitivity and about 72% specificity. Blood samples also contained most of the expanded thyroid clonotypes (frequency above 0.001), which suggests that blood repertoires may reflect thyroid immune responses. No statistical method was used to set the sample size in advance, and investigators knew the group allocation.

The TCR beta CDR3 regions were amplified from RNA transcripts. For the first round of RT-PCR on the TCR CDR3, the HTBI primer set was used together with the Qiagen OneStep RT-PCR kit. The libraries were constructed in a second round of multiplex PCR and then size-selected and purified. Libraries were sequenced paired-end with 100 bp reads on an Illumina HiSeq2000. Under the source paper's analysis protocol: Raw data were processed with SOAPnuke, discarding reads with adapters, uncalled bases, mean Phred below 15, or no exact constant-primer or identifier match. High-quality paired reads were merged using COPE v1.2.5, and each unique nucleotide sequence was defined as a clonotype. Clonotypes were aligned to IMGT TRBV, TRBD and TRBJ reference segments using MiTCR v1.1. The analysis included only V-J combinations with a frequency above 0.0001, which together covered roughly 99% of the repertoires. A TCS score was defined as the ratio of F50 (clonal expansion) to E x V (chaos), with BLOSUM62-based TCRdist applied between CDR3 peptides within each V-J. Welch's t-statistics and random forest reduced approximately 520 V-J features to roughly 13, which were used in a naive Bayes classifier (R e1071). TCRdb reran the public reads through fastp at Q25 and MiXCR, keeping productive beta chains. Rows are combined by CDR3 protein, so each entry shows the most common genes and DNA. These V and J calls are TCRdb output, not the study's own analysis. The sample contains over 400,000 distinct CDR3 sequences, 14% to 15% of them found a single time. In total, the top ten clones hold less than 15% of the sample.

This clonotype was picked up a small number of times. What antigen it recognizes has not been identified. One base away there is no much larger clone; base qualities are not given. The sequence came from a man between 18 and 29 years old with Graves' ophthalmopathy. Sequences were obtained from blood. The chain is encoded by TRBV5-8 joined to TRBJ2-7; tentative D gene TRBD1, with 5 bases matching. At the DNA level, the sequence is TGTGCCAGCAGCACCCCCGGGTTGGGGCCCTACGAGCAGTACTTC. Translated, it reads CASSTPGLGPYEQYF.